This passage covers 21 T cell receptor beta chains from one sample sequenced in a study of identical twins. One entry per CDR3 protein, called by TCRdb with MiXCR from the 5' RACE reads. The table lists 200,000 to 300,000 distinct CDR3 sequences, 10% to 15% of them singletons. The same specimen was also included in a second study, on yellow fever vaccine responses in identical twins.

Material for sequencing was memory (CD45RO+) T cells sorted from blood. These receptor sequences come from a woman between 18 and 30 years old in good health.

This clonotype came up a few times. The V and J genes are TRBV20-1 and TRBJ2-7; TRBD1 matches 7 bases. V lost 4 bases to trimming and J lost 6 bases; unmatched junction nucleotides: 6. The germline V gene has CDR1 DFQATT and CDR2 SNEGSKA (reference sequence). This CDR3 is 12 amino acids long. The CDR3 DNA is TGCAGTGCTAACAGGGGCCTCGCCGAGCAGTACTTC. Amino acid sequence: CSANRGLAEQYF.

This clonotype has at least ten counts. The chain couples TRBV24-1 to TRBJ2-1, with 10 bases fitting TRBD2. V trimming: 7 bases; J trimming: 10 bases; junction bases outside the gene matches: 9. From germline, CDR1 is KGHDR and CDR2 SFDVKD. CDR3 length equals 14 residues. Here the CDR3 DNA reads TGTGCCACCAGACAGACTAGCGGGTCCGGCGAGCAGTTCTTC. It translates to CATRQTSGSGEQFF.

This clonotype was counted at least ten times. V usage is TRBV28 and J usage is TRBJ2-3, with D tentatively TRBD2 (6 bases). This CDR3 has 15 residues. Trimming shortened V by 2 bases and J by 0 bases, and 9 bases separated the two germline ends. Germline CDR1 reads MDHEN; CDR2 reads SYDVKM. CDR3: CASSLPGTSTDTQYF. CDR3 nucleotides: TGTGCCAGCAGTTTACCGGGGACTAGCACAGATACGCAGTATTTT.

V usage is TRBV7-2 and J usage is TRBJ2-7; TRBD2 matches at 13 bases. Looked up from germline, CDR1 is SGHTA and CDR2 is FQGNSA. The CDR3 covers 15 residues. Losses at the gene ends were 5 bases for V and 2 bases for J; bases not matched to a gene: 3. The CDR3 here is CASSRTSGGAYEQYF. CDR3 DNA: TGTGCCAGCAGCCGTACTAGCGGGGGGGCCTACGAGCAGTACTTC.

The CDR3, as DNA: TGCGCCAGCAGCCGGGGGGAAGGCACTGAAGCTTTCTTT. Translating it yields CASSRGEGTEAFF. V gene TRBV4-3 combines with J gene TRBJ1-1; D possibly corresponds to TRBD1 (5 bases). V dropped 4 bases and J dropped 4 bases, with 10 bases sitting between them. The CDR3 is 13 residues long. Germline V gene data show CDR1 as LGHNA and CDR2 as YSLEER.

This clonotype was seen only a few times. The chain recombines TRBV20-1 with TRBJ2-3; the D is unclear. CDR1 DFQATT and CDR2 SNEGSKA come from the germline V gene (reference sequence). This CDR3 contains 12 residues. Trimming took off 5 bases at V and 4 bases at J, with 10 bases between the two ends. The CDR3 bases are TGCAGTGCTGAAATCAGCGCAGATACGCAGTATTTT. Its translation: CSAEISADTQYF.

The chain employs TRBV27 and TRBJ2-1, with a tentative D call TRBD2 (6 bases). The germline V gene has CDR1 MNHEY and CDR2 SMNVEV (reference sequence). V was cut by 10 bases and J by 9 bases, with 19 bases left in between. The CDR3 is 13 residues long. CDR3 amino acids: CATTTSFNSEQFF. CDR3 nucleotide sequence: TGTGCCACGACGACTAGTTTTAATAGTGAGCAGTTCTTC.

The V gene is TRBV20-1, the J gene TRBJ2-3, with D perhaps matching TRBD2 (6 bases). Germline-derived CDR1 and CDR2 are DFQATT and SNEGSKA (reference sequence). The CDR3 consists of 18 residues. Trimming removed 1 base at V and 0 bases at J, with 20 bases between. For the CDR3, the DNA is TGCAGTGCTAGAGGGGGCGGGACTTCTTCTGCTAGCACAGATACGCAGTATTTT. Amino acid sequence: CSARGGGTSSASTDTQYF.

The chain couples TRBV7-2 to TRBJ1-1, with D tentatively TRBD1 (6 bases). The CDR3 has 15 residues. The ends were cut back, 3 bases at V and 2 bases at J, with 13 bases in the middle. The germline V gene has CDR1 SGHTA and CDR2 FQGNSA. CDR3 bases: TGTGCCAGCAGCTTGGTGACAGGCAAAAACACTGAAGCTTTCTTT. This codes for CASSLVTGKNTEAFF.

The CDR3 sequence: CAISESTASGSQISYEQYF. CDR3 nucleotide sequence: TGTGCCATCAGTGAGTCGACGGCTAGCGGGAGCCAAATCTCCTACGAGCAGTACTTC. This sequence joins TRBV10-3 and TRBJ2-7, with TRBD2 identical over 10 bases. CDR3 length equals 19 residues. Germline-derived CDR1 and CDR2 are ENHRY and SYGVKD. Trimming cost V 0 bases and J 0 bases; bases outside gene matches: 11.

The genes are TRBV3-1 and TRBJ1-5; D is undetermined. The CDR3 has 14 residues. Trimming stripped 1 base from V and 3 bases from J, with 7 bases between. The germline V gene encodes CDR1 LGHDT and CDR2 YNNKEL (reference sequence). CDR3 residues: CASSQGRSNQPQHF. CDR3 nucleotides: TGTGCCAGCAGCCAAGGACGGTCCAATCAGCCCCAGCATTTT.

The V gene is TRBV19, the J gene TRBJ2-2; D perhaps matches TRBD2 (6 bases). Germline V gene sequence: CDR1 LNHDA, CDR2 SQIVND (reference sequence). Between the trimmed V and J ends, which lost 7 bases and 5 bases, there was a span of 23 bases. The CDR3 consists of 17 residues. The CDR3 spells CASNQAGSRSKTGELFF. CDR3 nucleotides: TGTGCCAGTAATCAAGCGGGCTCTCGCTCAAAAACCGGGGAGCTGTTTTTT. The variable domain in full, with the rest retrieved from reference TRBV19 and TRBJ2-2, is DGGITQSPKYLFRKEGQNVTLSCEQNLNHDAMYWYRQDPGQGLRLIYYSQIVNDFQKGDIAEGYSVSREKKESFPLTVTSAQKNPTAFYLCASNQAGSRSKTGELFFGEGSRLTVL.

The rearrangement uses TRBV24-1 and TRBJ2-7; D is perhaps TRBD1 (6 bases). V dropped 3 bases and J dropped 7 bases, with 18 bases sitting between them. CDR1 and CDR2 from the germline V gene are KGHDR and SFDVKD. The CDR3 covers 15 residues. This CDR3 is CATSDPTQGTGEQYF. CDR3 in DNA: TGTGCCACCAGTGATCCGACACAGGGCACAGGTGAGCAGTACTTC.

The gene calls are TRBV7-9 and TRBJ2-2; tentative D call: TRBD2 (5 bases). The CDR3 contains 15 residues. V was shortened by 1 base and J by 3 bases, with 9 bases between the two germline ends. CDR1 SEHNR and CDR2 FQNEAQ come from the germline V gene (reference sequence). In DNA form, the CDR3 reads TGTGCCAGCAGCTTAGAAGGGCGGGACACCGGGGAGCTGTTTTTT. This encodes CASSLEGRDTGELFF.

This clonotype has more than one count but fewer than ten. The rearrangement uses TRBV24-1 and TRBJ2-3, with TRBD2 as a possible D gene (6 bases). V was pared by 8 bases and J by 1 base, with 9 bases between. Germline V CDR1 and CDR2: KGHDR, SFDVKD. This CDR3 has 13 residues. The CDR3 is CATTPGGTDTQYF. The CDR3 nucleotides are TGTGCCACCACCCCGGGAGGCACAGATACGCAGTATTTT.

This sequence joins TRBV6-1 and TRBJ1-4; 7 bases fit TRBD1. The V and J ends lost 8 bases and 2 bases, in that order; junction bases with no gene match: 5. The germline V gene has CDR1 MNHNS and CDR2 SASEGT. The CDR3 contains 14 residues. Here the CDR3 reads CASGLGGTNEKLFF. DNA of the CDR3: TGTGCCAGCGGCCTAGGGGGCACTAATGAAAAACTGTTTTTT.

This clonotype was observed a few times. The chain uses TRBV29-1 and TRBJ2-1; D is unclear. Trimming cost V 7 bases and J 0 bases, with 19 bases left between them. The CDR3 has 16 amino acids. Germline V gives CDR1 SQVTM, CDR2 ANQGSEA. CDR3 nucleotides: TGCAGCGCCCAAACGTATCGGTCTAGCTCCTACAATGAGCAGTTCTTC. Protein sequence: CSAQTYRSSSYNEQFF.

V gene TRBV5-1 combines with J gene TRBJ1-2; D might be TRBD1 (5 bases). V lost 2 bases to trimming and J lost 1 base, with 6 bases between them. In germline, CDR1 is SGHRS, CDR2 YFSETQ. The CDR3 length is 13 residues. CDR3 nucleotides: TGCGCCAGCAGCTTCGACAGTAACTATGGCTACACCTTC. Amino acids: CASSFDSNYGYTF.

The rearrangement uses TRBV19 and TRBJ2-2; no clear D gene. V gave up 3 bases and J gave up 3 bases, with 8 bases separating them. Germline-derived CDR1 and CDR2 are LNHDA and SQIVND (reference sequence). The CDR3 length is 14 residues. This CDR3 is CASSISVYTGELFF. The CDR3 coding sequence is TGTGCCAGTAGTATTTCTGTCTACACCGGGGAGCTGTTTTTT.

The rearrangement links TRBV27 to TRBJ1-6, with D possibly matching TRBD1 (5 bases). In germline, CDR1 is MNHEY, CDR2 SMNVEV (reference sequence). The V gene lost 4 bases and the J gene lost 7 bases, with 11 bases spanning the gap. CDR3 length: 14 amino acids. CDR3 amino acids: CASSSGRVNSPLHF. In DNA, the CDR3 is TGTGCCAGCAGTTCTGGCAGGGTGAATTCACCCCTCCACTTT.

A few counts support this clonotype. The chain joins TRBV5-6 to TRBJ2-7; a possible D gene is TRBD2 (6 bases). The CDR3 is made up of 16 amino acids. Trimming removed 0 bases at V and 1 base at J, with 14 bases between. From germline, CDR1 is SGHDT and CDR2 YYEEEE. The CDR3 DNA reads TGTGCCAGCAGCTTGGCCGCGGGACTGATGTCCTACGAGCAGTACTTC. This codes for CASSLAAGLMSYEQYF.